This T cell receptor beta chain came from a study of Ad26.COV2.S vaccination and SARS-CoV-2 variants (dated by TCRdb to the early 2020s). Regarding the research as a whole: Vaccine-arm donors came from COV1001, a multicentre, randomized, double-blind, placebo-controlled phase I-IIa trial of Ad26.COV2.S in healthy adults. Trial participants were randomized into five groups of five: low-dose or high-dose Ad26.COV2.S given once or twice, or placebo on both occasions. Ad26.COV2.S was administered intramuscularly at 5 x 10^10 or 1 x 10^11 viral particles, either as a single shot or as two shots given 56 days apart. Investigators did not know the trial group allocation while performing experiments and assessing outcomes. TCRbeta repertoire sequencing served as the tool for gauging how specific and how broad the SARS-CoV-2-reactive T cell receptors were following Ad26.COV2.S vaccination. The TCR-sequenced set comprised around 30 samples: some 20 Ad26.COV2.S vaccine recipients, 5 placebo recipients and 8 SARS-CoV-2 convalescent individuals.

Overall study outcomes, separate from this receptor: Compared with placebo recipients, Ad26.COV2.S recipients showed higher spike-specific TCR breadth (P = 0.0014). The study was not powered to compare responses between vaccine doses or regimens. The authors noted that the TCR breadth and depth analyses may have underestimated total T cell responses. Vaccine and placebo recipients had similar non-spike TCR breadth, a finding consistent with the vaccine containing only spike. Substantial breadth of spike-specific CD8+ and CD4+ T cell responses was reported after vaccination.

Taken with the paper, the label for treatment or condition translates to: roughly 18 received Ad26.COV2.S at low or high dose, single or two shots; several received placebo; per-sample allocation not given. For vaccine and placebo recipients, repertoires were sequenced using samples collected on day 63 after the first injection. In Cohort 1b, about 27 adults aged 18-55 years were enrolled at a single site in Boston, USA, between 29 July and 7 August 2020. Ad26.COV2.S consisted of a replication-incompetent adenovirus type 26 vector by which a prefusion-stabilized SARS-CoV-2 spike protein from the original Wuhan strain was expressed. The immunoSEQ Assay was used to sequence TCRbeta CDR3 regions. After extraction, genomic DNA underwent amplification by bias-controlled multiplex PCR, followed by high-throughput sequencing. The authors' pipeline ran thus. To quantify the absolute abundance of every unique TCRbeta CDR3 region, sequences were collapsed and filtered. T cell fraction was estimated by normalizing TCRbeta template counts to usable DNA, which was measured by amplifying reference genes present in all nucleated cells. Repertoire TCRs were annotated as SARS-CoV-2-specific when V gene, CDR3 amino acid sequence and J gene were exactly matched to a known reactive TCR set. The reference SARS-CoV-2 TCR set came from MIRA and was filtered for enrichment in COVID-19-positive ImmuneCODE repertoires, removing public or cross-reactive TCRs. Using the MIRA antigens, annotated TCRs were further analysed by specific ORF or by position within an ORF. Depth was the summed frequency of annotated unique rearrangements, while breadth was defined as annotated unique rearrangements over total unique productive rearrangements. TCR breadth was compared between groups using two-sided Wilcoxon rank-sum tests. TCRdb mirrors the immuneACCESS table, restricted to in-frame sequences. Some clones are absent from its copies; in checked studies, under half trace to an unresolved V gene, and the reason for the others is unknown. For V, J and clone size, that table is used; D and trimming come from the DNA. The sample yields hundreds of thousands of clones; about 90% were counted once. The leading ten clones occupy over 1.3% of the sample.

On this clone itself: The target of this receptor is not known. No much larger clonotype is one base removed from it; base qualities were not supplied.

Counted from cysteine to phenylalanine, this CDR3 has 14 amino acids. Only the CDR3 portion is preserved as DNA: 42 bases, with reading frame beginning at the first base. CDR1 is given as KGHSH and CDR2 as LQKENI, both from the germline V gene. Clipping removes 6 bases from V and 5 bases from J, with 7 as the unmatched junction base count. The rearranged segments are TRBV18 and TRBJ2-3, with 8 bases aligning to TRBD2. The sequenced sample was peripheral blood, obtained in a trial of Ad26.COV2.S vaccine versus placebo. This clonotype originated in a person aged 18-65 years who received the Ad26.COV2.S COVID-19 vaccine or a placebo. The DNA sequence follows: TGTGCCAGCTCCCCCGGGAGGGTCGTAGATACGCAGTATTTT. Its protein product is CASSPGRVVDTQYF. When the CDR3 is completed using the reference TRBV18 and TRBJ2-3 genes on either side, the full variable domain is NAGVMQNPRHLVRRRGQEARLRCSPMKGHSHVYWYRQLPEEGLKFMVYLQKENIIDESGMPKERFSAEFPKEGPSILRIQQVVRGDSAAYFCASSPGRVVDTQYFGPGTRLTVL.